Sequencing of this T cell receptor (beta chain) was carried out in a study of shared clonotypes between healthy human individuals. Germline V gene data show CDR1 as SNHLY and CDR2 as FYNNEI. This CDR3 region has 14 residues. The V end was cut by 8 bases, the J end by 1 base, with 11 bases between. CD4+ cells yielded CD45RA+ naive and CD45RA-negative memory subsets. As processed by the authors: ImmunoSEQ only sent back junction sequences with no quality scores, so filtering was done differently. Profiling relied on immunoSEQ multiplex PCR, and the TCRdb table lists in-frame clones only, not all of them. The DNA gave D and trimming, while V, J and clone size come from that table. This table holds about 2.3 million clones, less than 95% found once.

The TCR sequence derives from a man between 18 and 29 years old in good health. Some clones in this sample may be carry-over from other donors' samples. Sequencing was done on a sample of naive CD4+ T cells from PBMCs. Subset of the sample: CD45RA+ positively selected. The rearrangement links TRBV2 to TRBJ2-2; D is unresolved. The CDR3 DNA reads as TGTGCCAGCCAAGCCTACAGGAACACCGGGGAGCTGTTTTTT. Protein product: CASQAYRNTGELFF.